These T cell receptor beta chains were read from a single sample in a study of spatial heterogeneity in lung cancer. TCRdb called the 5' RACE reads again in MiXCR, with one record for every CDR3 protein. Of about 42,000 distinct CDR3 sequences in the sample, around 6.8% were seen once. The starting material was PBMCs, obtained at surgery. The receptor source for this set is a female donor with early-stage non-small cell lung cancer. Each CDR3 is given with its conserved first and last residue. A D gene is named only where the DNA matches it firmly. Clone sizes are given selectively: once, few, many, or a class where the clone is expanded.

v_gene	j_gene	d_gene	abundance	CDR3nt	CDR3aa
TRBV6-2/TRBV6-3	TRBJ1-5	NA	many	TGTGCCAGCAGGATCGGCCGTTATAGCAATCAGCCCCAGCATTTT	CASRIGRYSNQPQHF
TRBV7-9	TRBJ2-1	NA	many	TGTGCCAGCAGCTTATCTGACTACAATGAGCAGTTCTTC	CASSLSDYNEQFF
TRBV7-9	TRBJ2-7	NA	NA	TGTGCCAGCAGCTTAGGGGCAGTGAACGAGCAGTACTTC	CASSLGAVNEQYF
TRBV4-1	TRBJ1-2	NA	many	TGCGCCAGCAGCCAAGATTTGGCCAGTCCCCGCTCTTTCTATGGCTACACCTTC	CASSQDLASPRSFYGYTF
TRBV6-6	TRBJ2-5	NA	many	TGTGCCAGCAGTTTAGGAGTGGGGGGTATAGAAGAGACCCAGTACTTC	CASSLGVGGIEETQYF
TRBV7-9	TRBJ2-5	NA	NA	TGTGCCAGCAGCCCTCAAGAGACCCAGTACTTC	CASSPQETQYF
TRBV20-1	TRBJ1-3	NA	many	TGCAGTGCTTTCCCACAGGGAAACACCATATATTTT	CSAFPQGNTIYF
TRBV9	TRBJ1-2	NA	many	TGTGCCAGCAGCGCCAGAGAGACTGCGCTTGGCTACACCTTC	CASSARETALGYTF
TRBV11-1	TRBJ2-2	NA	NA	NA	CASSFGSGQRTGELFF
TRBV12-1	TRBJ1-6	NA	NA	TGTGCCAGCAGCTCGGGACAGGCGTCGGGACCCCTCCACTTT	CASSSGQASGPLHF
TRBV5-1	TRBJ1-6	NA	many	TGCGCCAGCAGCATAGGACAGATGGATTCACCCCTCCACTTT	CASSIGQMDSPLHF
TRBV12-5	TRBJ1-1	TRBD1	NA	TGTGCTAGTGGCCCTACAGGGGGCACTGAAGCTTTCTTT	CASGPTGGTEAFF
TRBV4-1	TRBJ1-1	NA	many	TGCGCCAGCAGCCAAGATGGGCCCTCCGGGCATGACACTGAAGCTTTCTTT	CASSQDGPSGHDTEAFF
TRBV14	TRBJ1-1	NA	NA	TGTGCCAGCAGCCGACAGGCTATGAACACTGAAGCTTTCTTT	CASSRQAMNTEAFF
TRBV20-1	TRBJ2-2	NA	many	TGCAGTGCTAGTCGCATGGGTCCGAACACCGGGGAGCTGTTTTTT	CSASRMGPNTGELFF
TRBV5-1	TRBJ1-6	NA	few	TGCGCCAGCAGCTATTCGACGGATACTGATTCACCCCTCCACTTT	CASSYSTDTDSPLHF
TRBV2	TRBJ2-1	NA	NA	TGTGCCAGCAGTGGCAGCGGTAACTACAATGAGCAGTTCTTC	CASSGSGNYNEQFF
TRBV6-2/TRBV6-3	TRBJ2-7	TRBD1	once	TGTGCCACAGGGACAGGGGTCGAGCAGTACTTC	CATGTGVEQYF
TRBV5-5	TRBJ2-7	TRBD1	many	TGTGCCAGCAGCCCAGGGACAGGGCCCACCCTCTACGAGCAGTACTTC	CASSPGTGPTLYEQYF
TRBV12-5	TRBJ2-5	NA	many	TGTGCTAGTGGTTTGACGGGGTCAGCCAAAGAGACCCAGTACTTC	CASGLTGSAKETQYF
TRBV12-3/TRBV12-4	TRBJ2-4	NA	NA	TGTGCCAGCAGTTCCCGGTTAGCCAAAAACATTCAGTACTTC	CASSSRLAKNIQYF
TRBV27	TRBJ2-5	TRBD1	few	TGTGCCAGCAGTCCGAAACAGGGGATGGGGGAGACCCAGTACTTC	CASSPKQGMGETQYF
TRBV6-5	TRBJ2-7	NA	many	TGTGCCAGCAGTTACGTGGCCGGTTCCTACGAGCAGTACTTC	CASSYVAGSYEQYF
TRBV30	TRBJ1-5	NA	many	TGTGCCTGGAGTGACGACGGAGATCAGCCCCAGCATTTT	CAWSDDGDQPQHF
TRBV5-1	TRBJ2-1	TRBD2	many	TGCGCCAGCAGCCCACGCGGGACTAGCGGGGGGGTCCTTGAGCAGTTCTTC	CASSPRGTSGGVLEQFF
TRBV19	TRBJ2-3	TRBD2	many	TGTGCCAGTAGTCCCATCAGCGGGGGGGCCTATACGCAGTATTTT	CASSPISGGAYTQYF
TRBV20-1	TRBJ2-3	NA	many	TGCAGTGCTAGAGATGATGGGGGTAGCCGATCGCAGTATTTT	CSARDDGGSRSQYF
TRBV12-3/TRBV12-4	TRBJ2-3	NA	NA	TGTGCCAGCAGTTTAGGTGGGGGACCAGATACGCAGTATTTT	CASSLGGGPDTQYF
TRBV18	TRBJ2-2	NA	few	TGTGCCAGCGCGGGTCCGCGGACCGGGGAGCTGTTTTTT	CASAGPRTGELFF
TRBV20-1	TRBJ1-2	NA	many	TGCAGTGCTAGATCTGGCGCGGCTGGCTACACCTTC	CSARSGAAGYTF
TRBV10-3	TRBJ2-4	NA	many	TGTGCCATCAGTGAGTCTGGGGACCTAGCCAAAAACATTCAGTACTTC	CAISESGDLAKNIQYF
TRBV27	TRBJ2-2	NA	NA	TGTGCCAGCAGTTTCAGGGTCGGAGCCGGGGAGCTGTTTTTT	CASSFRVGAGELFF
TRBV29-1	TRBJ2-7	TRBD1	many	TGCAGTGTCACAGGGGGCGTATCCTACGAGCAGTACTTC	CSVTGGVSYEQYF
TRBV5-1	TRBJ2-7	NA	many	TGCGCCAGCACACAACCAGGGAGCTACGAGCAGTACTTC	CASTQPGSYEQYF
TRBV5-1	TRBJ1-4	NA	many	TGCGCCAGCAGCTTGTTGACAGGAAATGAAAAACTGTTTTTT	CASSLLTGNEKLFF
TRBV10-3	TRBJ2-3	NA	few	TGTGCCAGCCAAGTGGGGGGCCGGGGTCCAGATACGCAGTATTTT	CASQVGGRGPDTQYF
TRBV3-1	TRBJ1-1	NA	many	TGTGCCAGCAGCCAATCTGGGGGAAACACTGAAGCTTTCTTT	CASSQSGGNTEAFF
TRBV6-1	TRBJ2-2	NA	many	TGTGCCAGCAGACCCCTGGGGACCGGGGAGCTGTTTTTT	CASRPLGTGELFF
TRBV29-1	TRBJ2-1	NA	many	TGCAGCGTTGACCGCCCGAGCTACAATGAGCAGTTCTTC	CSVDRPSYNEQFF
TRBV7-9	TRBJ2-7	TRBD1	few	TGTGCCAGCAGCTCGGACAGGGAGGTAGGGGAGCAGTACTTC	CASSSDREVGEQYF